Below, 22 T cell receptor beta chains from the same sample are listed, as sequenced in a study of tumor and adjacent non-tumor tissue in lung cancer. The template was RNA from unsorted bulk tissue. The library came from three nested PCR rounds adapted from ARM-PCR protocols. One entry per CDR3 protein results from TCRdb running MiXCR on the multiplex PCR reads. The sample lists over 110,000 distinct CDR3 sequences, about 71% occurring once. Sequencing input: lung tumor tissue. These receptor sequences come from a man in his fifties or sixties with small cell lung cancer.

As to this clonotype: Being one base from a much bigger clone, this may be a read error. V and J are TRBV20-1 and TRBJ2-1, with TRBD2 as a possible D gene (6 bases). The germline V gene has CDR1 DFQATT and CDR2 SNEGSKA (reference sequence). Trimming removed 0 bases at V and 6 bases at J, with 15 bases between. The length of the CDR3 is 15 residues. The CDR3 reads CSARDLASASNEQFF. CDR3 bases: TGCAGTGCTAGAGATCTGGCTAGCGCGAGCAATGAGCAGTTCTTC.

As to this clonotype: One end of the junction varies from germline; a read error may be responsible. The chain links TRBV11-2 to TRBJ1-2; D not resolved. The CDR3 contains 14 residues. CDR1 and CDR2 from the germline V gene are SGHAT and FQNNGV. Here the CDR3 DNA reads TGTGCCAGCGGCTTAAAGGCAGATTACTATGGCTACACCTTC. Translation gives CASGLKADYYGYTF.

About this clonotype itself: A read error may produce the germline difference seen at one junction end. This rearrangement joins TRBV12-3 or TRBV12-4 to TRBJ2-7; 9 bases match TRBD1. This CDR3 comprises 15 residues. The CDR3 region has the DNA TGTACCAGCAGTTTACAAGGGACAGGGCGCTACGAGCAGTACTTC. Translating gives CTSSLQGTGRYEQYF.

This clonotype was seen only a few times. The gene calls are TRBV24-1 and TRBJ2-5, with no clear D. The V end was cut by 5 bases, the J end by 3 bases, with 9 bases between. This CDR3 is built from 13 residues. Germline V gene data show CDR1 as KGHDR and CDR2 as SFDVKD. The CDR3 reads CATSVRPEETQYF. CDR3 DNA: TGTGCCACCAGTGTCAGACCTGAAGAGACCCAGTACTTC.

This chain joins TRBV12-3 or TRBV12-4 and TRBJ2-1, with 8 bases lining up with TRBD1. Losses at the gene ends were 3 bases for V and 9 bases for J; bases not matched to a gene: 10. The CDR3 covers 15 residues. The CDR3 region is CASSFRTGRRLEQFF. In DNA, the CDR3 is TGTGCCAGCAGTTTTAGGACAGGGAGACGTCTTGAGCAGTTCTTC.

The DNA for the CDR3 is TGTGCCACCAGCAGAGGTCCCCCCGACGGCGCCTCTGGGTATGGCTACACCTTC. It translates to CATSRGPPDGASGYGYTF. The chain is built from TRBV15 and TRBJ1-2; unclear D gene. The germline V gene encodes CDR1 LNHNV and CDR2 YYDKDF (reference sequence). Trimming shortened V by 1 base and J by 5 bases, and 23 bases separated the two germline ends. The CDR3 sequence is 18 residues long.

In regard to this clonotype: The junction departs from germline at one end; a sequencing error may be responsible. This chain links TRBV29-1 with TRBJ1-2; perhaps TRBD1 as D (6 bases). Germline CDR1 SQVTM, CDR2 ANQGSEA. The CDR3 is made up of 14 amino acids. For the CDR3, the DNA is TGCAGCGTTGTAGTTCAGACAGGAGGATATGCCTACACCTTC. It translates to CSVVVQTGGYAYTF.

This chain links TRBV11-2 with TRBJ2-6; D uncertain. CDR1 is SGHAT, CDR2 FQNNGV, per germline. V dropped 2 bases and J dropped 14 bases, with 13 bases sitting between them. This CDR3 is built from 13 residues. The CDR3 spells CASSLKHGSILTF. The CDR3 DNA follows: TGTGCCAGCAGCTTAAAACATGGCTCCATCCTGACTTTC. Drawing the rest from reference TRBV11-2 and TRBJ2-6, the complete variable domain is EAGVAQSPRYKIIEKRQSVAFWCNPISGHATLYWYQQILGQGPKLLIQFQNNGVVDDSQLPKDRFSAERLKGVDSTLKIQPAKLEDSAVYLCASSLKHGSILTFGAGSRLTVL.

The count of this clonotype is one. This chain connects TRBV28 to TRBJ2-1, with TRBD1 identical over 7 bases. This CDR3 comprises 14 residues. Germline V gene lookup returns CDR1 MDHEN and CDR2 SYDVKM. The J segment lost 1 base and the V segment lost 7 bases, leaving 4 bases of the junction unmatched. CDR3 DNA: TGTGCCAGCAAGACAGGGTTGTCCTACAATGAGCAGTTCTTC. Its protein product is CASKTGLSYNEQFF.

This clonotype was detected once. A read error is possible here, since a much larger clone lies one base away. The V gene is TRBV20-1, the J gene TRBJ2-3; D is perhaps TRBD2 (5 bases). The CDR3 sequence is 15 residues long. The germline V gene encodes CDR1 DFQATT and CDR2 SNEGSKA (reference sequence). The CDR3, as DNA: TGCAGTGCTAGAGGTACTAGATCTAGCACATATACGCAGTATTTT. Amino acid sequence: CSARGTRSSTYTQYF.

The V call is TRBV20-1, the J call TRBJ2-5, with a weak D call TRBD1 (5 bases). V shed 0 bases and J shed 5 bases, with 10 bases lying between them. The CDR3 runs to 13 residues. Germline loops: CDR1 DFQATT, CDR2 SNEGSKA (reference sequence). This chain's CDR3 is CSAREGAKETQYF. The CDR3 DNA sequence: TGCAGTGCTAGAGAAGGGGCGAAGGAGACCCAGTACTTC.

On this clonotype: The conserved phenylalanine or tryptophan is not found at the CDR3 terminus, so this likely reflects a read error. Written as DNA, the CDR3 is TGCAGTGCTAGGTCCAGTAGGGATATCAACAATGAGCAGTTCCTC. Translated, it gives CSARSSRDINNEQFL. This sequence joins TRBV20-1 and TRBJ2-1; no clear D gene. Trimming removed 3 bases at V and 5 bases at J, with 17 bases between. The CDR3 loop spans 15 amino acids. Germline loops: CDR1 DFQATT, CDR2 SNEGSKA (reference sequence).

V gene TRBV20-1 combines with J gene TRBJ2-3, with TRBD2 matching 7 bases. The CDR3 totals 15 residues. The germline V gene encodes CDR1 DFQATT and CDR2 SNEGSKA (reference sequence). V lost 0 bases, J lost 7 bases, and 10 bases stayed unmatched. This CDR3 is CSARELAIPTNTQYF. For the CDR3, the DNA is TGCAGTGCTAGAGAACTAGCGATCCCCACGAATACGCAGTATTTT.

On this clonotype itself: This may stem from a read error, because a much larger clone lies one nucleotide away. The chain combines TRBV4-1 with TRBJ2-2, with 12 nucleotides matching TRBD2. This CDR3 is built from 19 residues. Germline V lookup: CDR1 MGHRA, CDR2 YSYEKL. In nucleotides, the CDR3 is TGCACCAGCAGCCAAGATTCGACTAGCGGGAGAGGCAACACCGGGGAGCTGTTTTTT. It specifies CTSSQDSTSGRGNTGELFF.

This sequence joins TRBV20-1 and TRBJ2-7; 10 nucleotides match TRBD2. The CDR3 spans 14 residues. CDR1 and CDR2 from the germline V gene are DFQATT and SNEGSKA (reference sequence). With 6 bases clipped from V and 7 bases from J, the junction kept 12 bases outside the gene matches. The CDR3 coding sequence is TGCAGTGCCCCTCCTAGCGGGAGATCGCGGGAGCAGTACTTC. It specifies CSAPPSGRSREQYF.

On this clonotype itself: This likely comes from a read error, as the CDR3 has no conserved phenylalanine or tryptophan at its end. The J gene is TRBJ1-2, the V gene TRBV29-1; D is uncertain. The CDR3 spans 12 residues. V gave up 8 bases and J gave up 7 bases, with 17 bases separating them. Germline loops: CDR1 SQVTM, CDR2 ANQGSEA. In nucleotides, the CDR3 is TGCAGCATTGGGGAGTTCACATTTGGCTACACCTTA. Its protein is CSIGEFTFGYTL.

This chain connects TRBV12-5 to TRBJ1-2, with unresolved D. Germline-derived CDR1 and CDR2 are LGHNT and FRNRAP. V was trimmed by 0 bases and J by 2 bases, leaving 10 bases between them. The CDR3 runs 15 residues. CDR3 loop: CASGLVRLTNYGYTF. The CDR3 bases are TGTGCTAGTGGTTTGGTACGTCTGACGAACTATGGCTACACCTTC.

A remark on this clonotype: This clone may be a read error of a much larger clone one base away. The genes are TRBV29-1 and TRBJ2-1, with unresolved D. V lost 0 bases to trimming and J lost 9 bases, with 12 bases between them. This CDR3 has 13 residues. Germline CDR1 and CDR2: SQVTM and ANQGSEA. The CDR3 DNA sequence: TGCAGCGTTGAAGAGCGCCCTCAGAGTGAGCAGTTCTTC. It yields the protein CSVEERPQSEQFF.

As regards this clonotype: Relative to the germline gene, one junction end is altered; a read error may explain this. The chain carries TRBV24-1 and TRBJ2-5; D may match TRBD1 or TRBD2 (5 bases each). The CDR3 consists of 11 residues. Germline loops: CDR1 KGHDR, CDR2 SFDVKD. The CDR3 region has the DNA TGTGCCACCAGTCATGGGGGAACCCAATACTTC. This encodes CATSHGGTQYF.

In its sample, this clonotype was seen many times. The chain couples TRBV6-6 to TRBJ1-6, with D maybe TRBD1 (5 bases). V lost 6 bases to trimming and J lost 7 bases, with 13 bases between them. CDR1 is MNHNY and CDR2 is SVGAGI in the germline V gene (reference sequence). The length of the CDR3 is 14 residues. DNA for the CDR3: TGTGCCAGCAGGGAAATGGGGGACAATTCACCCCTCCACTTT. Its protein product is CASREMGDNSPLHF.

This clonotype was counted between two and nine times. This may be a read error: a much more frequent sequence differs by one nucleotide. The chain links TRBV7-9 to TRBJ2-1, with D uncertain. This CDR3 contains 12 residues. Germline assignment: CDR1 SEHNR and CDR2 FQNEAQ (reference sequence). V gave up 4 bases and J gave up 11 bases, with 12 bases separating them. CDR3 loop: CASSSSPEQQFF. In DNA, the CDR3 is TGTGCCAGCAGCTCGAGTCCAGAGCAGCAGTTCTTC.

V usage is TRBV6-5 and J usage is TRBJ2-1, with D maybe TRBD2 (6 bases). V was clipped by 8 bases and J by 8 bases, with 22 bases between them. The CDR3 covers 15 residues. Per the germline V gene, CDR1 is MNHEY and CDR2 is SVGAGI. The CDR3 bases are TGTGCCAGCTCACAGGCGGGACTCCATGGGGATGAGCAGTTCTTC. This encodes CASSQAGLHGDEQFF.